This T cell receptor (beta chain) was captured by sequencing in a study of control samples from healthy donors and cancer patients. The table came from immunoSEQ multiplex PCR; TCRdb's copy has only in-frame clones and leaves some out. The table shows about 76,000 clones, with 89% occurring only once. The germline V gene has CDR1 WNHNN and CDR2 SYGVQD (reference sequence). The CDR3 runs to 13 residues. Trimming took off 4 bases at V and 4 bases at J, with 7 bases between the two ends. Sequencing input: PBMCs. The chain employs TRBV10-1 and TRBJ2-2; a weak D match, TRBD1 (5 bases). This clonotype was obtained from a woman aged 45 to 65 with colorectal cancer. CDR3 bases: TGCGCCAGCAGTGGACAGTCCACCGGGGAGCTGTTTTTT. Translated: CASSGQSTGELFF.